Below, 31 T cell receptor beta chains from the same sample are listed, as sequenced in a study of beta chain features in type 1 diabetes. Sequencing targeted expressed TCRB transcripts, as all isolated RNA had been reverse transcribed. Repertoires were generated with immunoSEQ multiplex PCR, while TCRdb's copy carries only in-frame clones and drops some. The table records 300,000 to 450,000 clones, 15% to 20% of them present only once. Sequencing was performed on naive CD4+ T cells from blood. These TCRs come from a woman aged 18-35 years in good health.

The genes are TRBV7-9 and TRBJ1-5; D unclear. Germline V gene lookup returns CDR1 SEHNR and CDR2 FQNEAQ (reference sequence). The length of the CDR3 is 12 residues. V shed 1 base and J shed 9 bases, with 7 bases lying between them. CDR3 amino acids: CASSLDPGPQHF. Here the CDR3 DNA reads TGTGCCAGCAGCTTAGACCCAGGGCCCCAGCATTTT.

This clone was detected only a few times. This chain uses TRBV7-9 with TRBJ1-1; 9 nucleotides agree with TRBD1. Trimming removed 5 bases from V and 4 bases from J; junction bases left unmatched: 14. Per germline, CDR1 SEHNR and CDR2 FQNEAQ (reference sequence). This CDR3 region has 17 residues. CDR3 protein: CASSPSRLTGGTTEAFF. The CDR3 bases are TGTGCCAGCAGCCCTAGCCGGTTGACAGGGGGTACCACTGAAGCTTTCTTT.

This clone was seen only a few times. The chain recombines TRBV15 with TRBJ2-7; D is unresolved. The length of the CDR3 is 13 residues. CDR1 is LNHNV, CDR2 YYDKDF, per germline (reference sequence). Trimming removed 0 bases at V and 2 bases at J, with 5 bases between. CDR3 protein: CATSRDVAYEQYF. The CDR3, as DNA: TGTGCCACCAGCAGAGATGTCGCCTACGAGCAGTACTTC.

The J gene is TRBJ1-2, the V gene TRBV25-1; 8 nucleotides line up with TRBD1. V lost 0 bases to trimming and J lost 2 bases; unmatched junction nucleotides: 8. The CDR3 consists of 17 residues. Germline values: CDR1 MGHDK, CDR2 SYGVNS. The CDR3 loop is CASSEYAGGSENYGYTF. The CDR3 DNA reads TGTGCCAGCAGTGAATATGCAGGGGGCTCTGAAAACTATGGCTACACCTTC.

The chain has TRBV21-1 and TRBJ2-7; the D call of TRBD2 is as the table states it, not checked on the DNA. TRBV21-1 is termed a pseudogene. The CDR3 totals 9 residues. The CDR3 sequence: CAGEGEQYF. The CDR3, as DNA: TGTGCCGGGGAGGGTGAGCAGTACTTC.

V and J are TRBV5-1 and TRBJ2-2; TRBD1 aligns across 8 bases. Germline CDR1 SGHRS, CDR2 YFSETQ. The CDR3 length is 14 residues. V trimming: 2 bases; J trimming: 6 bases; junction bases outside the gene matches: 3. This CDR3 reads CASSFGQGAGELFF. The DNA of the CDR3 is TGCGCCAGCAGCTTTGGACAGGGTGCCGGGGAGCTGTTTTTT.

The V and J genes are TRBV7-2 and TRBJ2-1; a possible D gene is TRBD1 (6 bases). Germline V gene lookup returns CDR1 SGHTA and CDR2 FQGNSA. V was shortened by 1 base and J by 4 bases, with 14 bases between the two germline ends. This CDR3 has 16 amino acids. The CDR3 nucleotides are TGTGCCAGCAGCTTAGTAGGGACACCTCCTTACAATGAGCAGTTCTTC. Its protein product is CASSLVGTPPYNEQFF.

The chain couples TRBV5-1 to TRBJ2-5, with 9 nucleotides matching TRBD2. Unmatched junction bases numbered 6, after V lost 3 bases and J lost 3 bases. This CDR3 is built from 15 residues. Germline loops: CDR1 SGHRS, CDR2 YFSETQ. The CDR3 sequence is CASSWAGTSKETQYF. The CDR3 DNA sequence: TGCGCCAGCAGCTGGGCCGGGACTAGCAAAGAGACCCAGTACTTC. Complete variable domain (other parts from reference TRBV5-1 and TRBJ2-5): KAGVTQTPRYLIKTRGQQVTLSCSPISGHRSVSWYQQTPGQGLQFLFEYFSETQRNKGNFPGRFSGRQFSNSRSEMNVSTLELGDSALYLCASSWAGTSKETQYFGPGTRLLVL.

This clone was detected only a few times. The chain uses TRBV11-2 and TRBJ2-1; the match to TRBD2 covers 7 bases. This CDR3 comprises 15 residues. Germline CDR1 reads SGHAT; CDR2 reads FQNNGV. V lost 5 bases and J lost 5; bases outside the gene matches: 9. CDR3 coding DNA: TGTGCCAGCAGCCCGGCGCTAGCGGCAAACAATGAGCAGTTCTTC. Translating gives CASSPALAANNEQFF.

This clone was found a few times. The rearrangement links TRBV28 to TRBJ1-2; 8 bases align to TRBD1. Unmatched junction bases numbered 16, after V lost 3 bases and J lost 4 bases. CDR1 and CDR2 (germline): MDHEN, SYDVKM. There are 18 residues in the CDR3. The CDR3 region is CASSFPGQGSRMGYGYTF. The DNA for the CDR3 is TGTGCCAGCAGTTTTCCCGGACAGGGAAGCCGAATGGGCTATGGCTACACCTTC.

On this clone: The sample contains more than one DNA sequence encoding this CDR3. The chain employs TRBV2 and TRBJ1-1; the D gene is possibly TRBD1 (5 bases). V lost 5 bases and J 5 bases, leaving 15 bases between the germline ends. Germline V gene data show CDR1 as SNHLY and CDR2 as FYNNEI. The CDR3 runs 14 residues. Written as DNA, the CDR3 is TGTGCCAGCAGTTCCCGGCAGGGTGGGACTGAAGCTTTCTTT. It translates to CASSSRQGGTEAFF.

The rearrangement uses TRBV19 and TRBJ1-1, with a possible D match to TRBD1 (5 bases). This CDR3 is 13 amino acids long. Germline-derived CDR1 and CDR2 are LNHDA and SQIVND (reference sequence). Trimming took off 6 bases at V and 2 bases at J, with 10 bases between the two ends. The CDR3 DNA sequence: TGTGCCAGTAGGGACACCTCCAACACTGAAGCTTTCTTT. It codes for CASRDTSNTEAFF.

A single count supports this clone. The CDR3 spells CASSLGRQGSNSPLHF. CDR3 bases: TGCGCCAGCAGCCTCGGTAGACAGGGGAGCAATTCACCCCTCCACTTT. The chain couples TRBV4-1 to TRBJ1-6, with 8 nucleotides matching TRBD1. The CDR3 totals 16 residues. Germline V gene lookup returns CDR1 MGHRA and CDR2 YSYEKL. V dropped 4 bases and J dropped 7; count of bases not matched to a gene: 9.

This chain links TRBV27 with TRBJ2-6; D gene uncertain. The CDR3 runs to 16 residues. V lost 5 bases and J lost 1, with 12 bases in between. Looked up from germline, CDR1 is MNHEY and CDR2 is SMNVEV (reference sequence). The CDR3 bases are TGTGCCAGCAGTCACACCGACATGTCTGGGGCCAACGTCCTGACTTTC. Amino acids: CASSHTDMSGANVLTF. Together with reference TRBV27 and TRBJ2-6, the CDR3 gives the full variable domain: EAQVTQNPRYLITVTGKKLTVTCSQNMNHEYMSWYRQDPGLGLRQIYYSMNVEVTDKGDVPEGYKVSRKEKRNFPLILESPSPNQTSLYFCASSHTDMSGANVLTFGAGSRLTVL.

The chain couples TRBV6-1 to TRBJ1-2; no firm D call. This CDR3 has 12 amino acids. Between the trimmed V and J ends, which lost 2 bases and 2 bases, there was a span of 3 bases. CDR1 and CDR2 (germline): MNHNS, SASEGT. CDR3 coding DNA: TGTGCCAGCAGTGAACGGAACTATGGCTACACCTTC. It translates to CASSERNYGYTF.

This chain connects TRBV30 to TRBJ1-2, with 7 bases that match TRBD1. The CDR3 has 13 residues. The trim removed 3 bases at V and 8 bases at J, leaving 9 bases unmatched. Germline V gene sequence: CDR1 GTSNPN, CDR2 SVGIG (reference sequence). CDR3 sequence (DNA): TGTGCCTGGAGCCTAACAGGGGCGAGGGGCTACACCTTC. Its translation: CAWSLTGARGYTF.

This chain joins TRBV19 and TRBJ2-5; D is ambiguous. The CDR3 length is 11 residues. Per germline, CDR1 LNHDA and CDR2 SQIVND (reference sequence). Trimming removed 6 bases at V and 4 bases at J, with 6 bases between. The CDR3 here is CASSLRETQYF. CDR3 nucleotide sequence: TGTGCCAGTAGCCTCCGAGAGACCCAGTACTTC.

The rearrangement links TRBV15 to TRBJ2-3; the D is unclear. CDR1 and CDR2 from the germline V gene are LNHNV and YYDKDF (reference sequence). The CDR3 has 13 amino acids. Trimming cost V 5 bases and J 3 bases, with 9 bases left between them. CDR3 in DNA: TGTGCCACCAGCGCGGATGAGACAGATACGCAGTATTTT. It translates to CATSADETDTQYF. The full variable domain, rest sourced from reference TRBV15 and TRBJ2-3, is DAMVIQNPRYQVTQFGKPVTLSCSQTLNHNVMYWYQQKSSQAPKLLFHYYDKDFNNEADTPDNFQSRRPNTSFCFLDIRSPGLGDTAMYLCATSADETDTQYFGPGTRLTVL.

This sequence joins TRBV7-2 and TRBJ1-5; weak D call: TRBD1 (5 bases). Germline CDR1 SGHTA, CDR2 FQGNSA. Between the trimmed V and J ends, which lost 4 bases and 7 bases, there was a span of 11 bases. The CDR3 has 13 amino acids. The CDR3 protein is CASSSQGGQPQHF. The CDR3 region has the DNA TGTGCCAGCAGCTCCCAGGGAGGGCAGCCCCAGCATTTT.

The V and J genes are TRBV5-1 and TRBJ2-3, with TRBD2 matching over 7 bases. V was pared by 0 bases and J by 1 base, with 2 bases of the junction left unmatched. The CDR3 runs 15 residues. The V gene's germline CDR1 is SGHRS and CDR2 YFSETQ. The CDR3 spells CASSLGGRRTDTQYF. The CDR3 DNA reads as TGCGCCAGCAGCTTGGGCGGGAGACGCACAGATACGCAGTATTTT. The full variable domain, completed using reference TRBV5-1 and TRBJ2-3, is KAGVTQTPRYLIKTRGQQVTLSCSPISGHRSVSWYQQTPGQGLQFLFEYFSETQRNKGNFPGRFSGRQFSNSRSEMNVSTLELGDSALYLCASSLGGRRTDTQYFGPGTRLTVL.

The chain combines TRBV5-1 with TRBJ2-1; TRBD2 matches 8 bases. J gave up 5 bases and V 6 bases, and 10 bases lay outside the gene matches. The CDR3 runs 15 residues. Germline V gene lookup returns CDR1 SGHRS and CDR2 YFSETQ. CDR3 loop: CASKSGAGGNNEQFF. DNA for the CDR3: TGCGCCAGCAAGTCGGGGGCGGGGGGTAACAATGAGCAGTTCTTC.

The CDR3: CASRHRKDYGYTF. CDR3 nucleotides: TGTGCCAGCAGACACAGGAAAGACTATGGCTACACCTTC. V and J are TRBV6-6 and TRBJ1-2; D possibly corresponds to TRBD1 (5 bases). This CDR3 is built from 13 residues. Germline V gene lookup returns CDR1 MNHNY and CDR2 SVGAGI (reference sequence). Trimming pared 6 bases from V and 3 bases from J, leaving 11 bases between.

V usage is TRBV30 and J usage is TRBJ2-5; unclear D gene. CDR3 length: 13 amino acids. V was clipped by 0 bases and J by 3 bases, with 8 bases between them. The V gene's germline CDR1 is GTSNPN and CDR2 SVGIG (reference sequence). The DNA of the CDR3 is TGTGCCTGGAGTGTACTCACGGAAGAGACCCAGTACTTC. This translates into CAWSVLTEETQYF.

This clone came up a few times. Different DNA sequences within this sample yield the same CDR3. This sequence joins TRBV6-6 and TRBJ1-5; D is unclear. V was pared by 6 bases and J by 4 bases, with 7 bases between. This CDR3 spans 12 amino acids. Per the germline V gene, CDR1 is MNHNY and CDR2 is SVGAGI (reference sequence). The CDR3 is CASSEPNQPQHF. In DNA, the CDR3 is TGTGCCAGCAGCGAGCCTAATCAGCCCCAGCATTTT.

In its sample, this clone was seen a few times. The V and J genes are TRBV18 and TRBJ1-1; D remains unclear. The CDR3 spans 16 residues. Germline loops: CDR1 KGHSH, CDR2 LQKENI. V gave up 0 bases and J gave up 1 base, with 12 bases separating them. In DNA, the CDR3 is TGTGCCAGCTCACCACCGTCAGGCAGAGAGAACACTGAAGCTTTCTTT. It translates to CASSPPSGRENTEAFF.

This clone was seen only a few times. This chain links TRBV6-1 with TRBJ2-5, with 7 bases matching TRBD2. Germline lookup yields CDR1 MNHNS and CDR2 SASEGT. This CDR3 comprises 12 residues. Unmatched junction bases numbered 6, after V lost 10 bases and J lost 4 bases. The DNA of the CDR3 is TGTGCCACAAAGCGGGGCCTAGAGACCCAGTACTTC. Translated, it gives CATKRGLETQYF.

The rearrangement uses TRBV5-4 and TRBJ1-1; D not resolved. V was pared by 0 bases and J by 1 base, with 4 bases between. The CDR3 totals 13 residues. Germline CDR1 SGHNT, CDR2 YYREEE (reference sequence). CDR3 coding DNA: TGTGCCAGCAGCTTGGCTTCGAACACTGAAGCTTTCTTT. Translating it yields CASSLASNTEAFF. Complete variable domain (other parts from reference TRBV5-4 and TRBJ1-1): ETGVTQSPTHLIKTRGQQVTLRCSSQSGHNTVSWYQQALGQGPQFIFQYYREEENGRGNFPPRFSGLQFPNYSSELNVNALELDDSALYLCASSLASNTEAFFGQGTRLTVV.

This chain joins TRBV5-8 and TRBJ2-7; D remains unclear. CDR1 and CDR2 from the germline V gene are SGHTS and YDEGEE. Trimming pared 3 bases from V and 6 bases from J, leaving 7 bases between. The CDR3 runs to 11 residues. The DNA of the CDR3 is TGTGCCAGCAGCTCCTTGGCCGAGCAGTACTTC. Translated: CASSSLAEQYF.

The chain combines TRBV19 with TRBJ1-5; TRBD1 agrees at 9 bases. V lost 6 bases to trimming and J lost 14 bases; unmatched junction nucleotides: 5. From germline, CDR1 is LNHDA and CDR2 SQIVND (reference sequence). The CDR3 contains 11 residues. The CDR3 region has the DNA TGTGCCAGTAGCACACAGGGGGCAAAGCATTTT. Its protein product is CASSTQGAKHF.

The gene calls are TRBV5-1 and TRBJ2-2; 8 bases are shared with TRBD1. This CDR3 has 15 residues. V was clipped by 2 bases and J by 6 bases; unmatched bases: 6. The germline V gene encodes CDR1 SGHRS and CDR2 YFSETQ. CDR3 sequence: CASSLWTGRSGELFF. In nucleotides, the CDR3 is TGCGCCAGCAGCTTATGGACAGGGAGGTCCGGGGAGCTGTTTTTT. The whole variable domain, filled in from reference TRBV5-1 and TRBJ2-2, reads KAGVTQTPRYLIKTRGQQVTLSCSPISGHRSVSWYQQTPGQGLQFLFEYFSETQRNKGNFPGRFSGRQFSNSRSEMNVSTLELGDSALYLCASSLWTGRSGELFFGEGSRLTVL.

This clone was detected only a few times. The chain's CDR3 is CASGQGLTGELFF. In DNA, the CDR3 is TGTGCCAGCGGGCAGGGCCTCACCGGGGAGCTGTTTTTT. The gene calls are TRBV11-2 and TRBJ2-2; a weak D match, TRBD1 (5 bases). CDR1 and CDR2 (germline): SGHAT, FQNNGV. Trimming stripped 8 bases from V and 4 bases from J, with 11 bases between. The CDR3 has 13 residues. The full variable domain, with the rest looked up from reference TRBV11-2 and TRBJ2-2, is EAGVAQSPRYKIIEKRQSVAFWCNPISGHATLYWYQQILGQGPKLLIQFQNNGVVDDSQLPKDRFSAERLKGVDSTLKIQPAKLEDSAVYLCASGQGLTGELFFGEGSRLTVL.